The text below deals with one T cell receptor (beta chain). The data belong to a study of blood T cell repertoires in COVID-19. Study-wide context: Acute-phase and convalescent COVID-19 samples originated in the United States, Italy and Spain. The analysed material was cDNA or gDNA that came from T cells, B-cell-depleted T cells, or PBMCs.

The CDR3 consists of 17 residues. As processed by the authors: Reference gene primer amplification gave estimated nucleated cell counts. Assay: immunoSEQ multiplex PCR; the TCRdb copy retains only in-frame clones and omits some. V and J calls and clone size follow that table, whereas D and trimming were derived from the DNA. The data contain about 50,000 clones, roughly 87% of them singletons. The specimen was peripheral blood. The chain carries TRBV12-1 and TRBJ2-7; TRBD2, the table's D call, lacks a check against the DNA. TRBV12-1 is shown as a pseudogene. The TCR was taken from a human donor in a cohort sampled during active COVID-19. This CDR3 is CASSFGFRWRGSYEQYF. In DNA form, the CDR3 reads TGTGCCAGCAGCTTTGGGTTCAGGTGGAGGGGCTCCTACGAGCAGTACTTC.